Given below is one T cell receptor beta chain in context. The data were obtained in a study of blood T cell repertoires in COVID-19. Whole-study context: Italy, Spain and the United States were the sources of the convalescent and acute COVID-19 samples. The analysed material was cDNA or gDNA that came from T cells, B-cell-depleted T cells, or PBMCs.

In the original analysis: The authors estimated nucleated cell counts from reference gene primer amplification. Sequencing was performed with immunoSEQ multiplex PCR; in TCRdb, only in-frame clones are kept and a portion is missing. That table gives V, J and clone size, and the DNA gave D and trimming. The repertoire includes approximately 250,000 clones, around 84% of them detected once, and under 5.5% sits in the top ten. This CDR3 contains 13 residues. Germline V CDR1 and CDR2: MNHNY, SVGAGI (reference sequence). V shed 2 bases and J shed 6 bases, with 11 bases lying between them. Material for sequencing was peripheral blood. The chain links TRBV6-6 to TRBJ2-7; tentatively, D is TRBD2 (6 bases). The sequence came from a man in his sixties with acute or convalescent COVID-19. The CDR3 DNA follows: TGTGCCAGCAGTTACCGCGCCGGGGGCGAGCAGTACTTC. Translating gives CASSYRAGGEQYF.